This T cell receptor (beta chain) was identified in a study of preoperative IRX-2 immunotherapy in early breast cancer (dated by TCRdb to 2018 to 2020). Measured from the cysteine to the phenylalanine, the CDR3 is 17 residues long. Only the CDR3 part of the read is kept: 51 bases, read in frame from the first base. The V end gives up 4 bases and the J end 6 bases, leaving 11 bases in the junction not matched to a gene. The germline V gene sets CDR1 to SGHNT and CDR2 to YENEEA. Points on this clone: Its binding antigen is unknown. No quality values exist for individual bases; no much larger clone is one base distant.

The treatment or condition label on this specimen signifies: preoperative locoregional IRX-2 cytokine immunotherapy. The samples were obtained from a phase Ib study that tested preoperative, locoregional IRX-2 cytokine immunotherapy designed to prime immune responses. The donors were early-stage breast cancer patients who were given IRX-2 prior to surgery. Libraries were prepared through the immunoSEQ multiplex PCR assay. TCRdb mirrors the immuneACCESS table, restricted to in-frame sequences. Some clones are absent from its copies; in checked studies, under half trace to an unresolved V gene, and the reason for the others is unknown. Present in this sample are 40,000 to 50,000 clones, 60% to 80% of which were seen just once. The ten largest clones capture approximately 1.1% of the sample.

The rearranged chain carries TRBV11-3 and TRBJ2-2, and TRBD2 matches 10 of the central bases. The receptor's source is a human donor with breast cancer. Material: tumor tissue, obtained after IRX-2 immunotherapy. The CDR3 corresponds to CASSSLQLAGVPGELFF. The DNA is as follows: TGTGCCAGCAGCTCCCTGCAGCTAGCGGGAGTCCCCGGGGAGCTGTTTTTT.